This T cell receptor (beta chain) was captured by sequencing in a study of Graves' ophthalmopathy and Graves' hyperthyroidism. Amplified material comprised TCR beta CDR3 regions derived from RNA transcripts. RT-PCR in the first round used HTBI primers; a second-round multiplex PCR followed. TCRdb re-called the multiplex PCR reads through MiXCR, storing one row per CDR3 protein. The sample has hundreds of thousands of distinct CDR3 sequences, about 24% seen once. The germline gives CDR1 MNHEY, CDR2 SVGEGT. Unmatched junction bases numbered 12, after V lost 4 bases and J lost 3 bases. The CDR3 sequence is 17 residues long. This clonotype occurred a few times. What it binds is unknown. Study findings and constraints: A 13-signature model separated ophthalmopathy from stable hyperthyroidism, reaching around 90% sensitivity and less than 83% specificity cross-validated.

This TCR was sampled from a woman aged 18-29 years with stable Graves' hyperthyroidism. Some clones in this sample may be carry-over from other donors' samples. Sequenced sample: peripheral blood. V and J are TRBV6-2 or TRBV6-3 and TRBJ2-7; 10 bases match TRBD1. CDR3 loop: CASSSTGTGELGYEQYF. DNA for the CDR3: TGTGCCAGCAGTTCTACCGGGACAGGGGAGTTAGGCTACGAGCAGTACTTC.